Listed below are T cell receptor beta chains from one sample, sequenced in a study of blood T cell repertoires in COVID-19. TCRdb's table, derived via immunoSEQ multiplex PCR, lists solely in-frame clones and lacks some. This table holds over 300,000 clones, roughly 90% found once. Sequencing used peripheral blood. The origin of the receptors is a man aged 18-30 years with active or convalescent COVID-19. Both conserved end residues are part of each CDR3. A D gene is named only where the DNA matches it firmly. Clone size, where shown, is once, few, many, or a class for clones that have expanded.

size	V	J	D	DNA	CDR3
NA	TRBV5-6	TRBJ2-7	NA	TGTGCCAGCAGCTCAGACAGCTACGAGCAGTACTTC	CASSSDSYEQYF
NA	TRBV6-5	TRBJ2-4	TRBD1	TGTGCCAGCAGTTTATCCGGGACAGAAAGAAACATTCAGTACTTC	CASSLSGTERNIQYF
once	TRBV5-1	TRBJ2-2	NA	TGCGCCACCAGGACAGTGGTCAAAAACACCGGGGAGCTGTTTTTT	CATRTVVKNTGELFF
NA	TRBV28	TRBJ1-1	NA	TGTGCCAGCAGTTCTTACAACCGGGGCACTGAAGCTTTCTTT	CASSSYNRGTEAFF
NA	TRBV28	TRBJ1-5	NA	TGTGCCAGCAGTTTCCAGATCAATCAGCCCCAGCATTTT	CASSFQINQPQHF
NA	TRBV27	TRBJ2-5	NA	TGTGCCAGCAGTCCCACTAACCAAGAGACCCAGTACTTC	CASSPTNQETQYF
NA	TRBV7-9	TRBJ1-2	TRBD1	TGTGCCGTCAGGGGGTATGGCTACACCTTC	CAVRGYGYTF
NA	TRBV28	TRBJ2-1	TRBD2	TGTGCCAGCAGTTTATTATTCAGCGGGGGACCCTACAATGAGCAGTTCTTC	CASSLLFSGGPYNEQFF
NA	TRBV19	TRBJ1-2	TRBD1	TGTGCCAGCAAACCCACAGGGGGCGTGAATGGCTACACCTTC	CASKPTGGVNGYTF
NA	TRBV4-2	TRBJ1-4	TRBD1	TGTGCCAGCAGCCAAGGACAGGGCGCACCAACTAATGAAAAACTGTTTTTT	CASSQGQGAPTNEKLFF
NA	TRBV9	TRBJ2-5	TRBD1	TGTGCCAGCAGCCCGAATTGGGGACAGGGGAAGGAAGAGACCCAGTACTTC	CASSPNWGQGKEETQYF
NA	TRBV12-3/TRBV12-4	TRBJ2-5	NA	TGTGCCAGCACGTTTAGTGCTGAGACCCAGTACTTC	CASTFSAETQYF
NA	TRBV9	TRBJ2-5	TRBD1	TGTGCCAGCAGCACTGGGACAGGTCAAGAGACCCAGTACTTC	CASSTGTGQETQYF
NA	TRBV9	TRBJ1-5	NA	TGTGCCAGCAGCGTAGGGGGGGGCGGCAATCAGCCCCAGCATTTT	CASSVGGGGNQPQHF
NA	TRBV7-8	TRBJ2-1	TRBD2	TGTGCCAGCAGCTTGGGGATGGGAGGGGATAATGAGCAGTTCTTC	CASSLGMGGDNEQFF
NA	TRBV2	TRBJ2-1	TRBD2	TGTGCCAGCAGACACTTGACGGGGGGGCGCAATGAGCAGTTCTTC	CASRHLTGGRNEQFF
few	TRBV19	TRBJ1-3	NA	TGTGCCAGTAGTATTCTGTCCGGGGCTGGAAACACCATATATTTT	CASSILSGAGNTIYF
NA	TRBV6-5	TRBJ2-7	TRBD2	TGTGCCAGCAGTTACAGCTTTGTGACTAGCTGGGAGCAGTACTTC	CASSYSFVTSWEQYF
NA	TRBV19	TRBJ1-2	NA	TGTGCCAGTAGTATGAGTCTCTATGGCTACACCTTC	CASSMSLYGYTF
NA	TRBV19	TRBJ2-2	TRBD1	TGTGCCAGTAGTGCACGACAGGGGAGCACCGGGGAGCTGTTTTTT	CASSARQGSTGELFF
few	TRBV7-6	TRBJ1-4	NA	TGTGCCAGCAGCTGGACAGCTAATGAAAAACTGTTTTTT	CASSWTANEKLFF
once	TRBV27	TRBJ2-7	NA	TGTGCCAGCGGGGGCCTAGAGTCCGCCTACGAGCAGTACTTC	CASGGLESAYEQYF
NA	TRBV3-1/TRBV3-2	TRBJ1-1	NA	TGTGCCAGCAGCCGCCTGGGGGCGGAAGCTTTCTTT	CASSRLGAEAFF
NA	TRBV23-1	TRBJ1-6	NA	TGCGCCAGCAGTCCCCCAGGAGGGACCTTGGGATCACCCCTCCACTTT	CASSPPGGTLGSPLHF
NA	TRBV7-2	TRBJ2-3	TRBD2	TGTGCCAGCAGTTCTGGGGGGGGGTACCGGACGCAGTATTTT	CASSSGGGYRTQYF
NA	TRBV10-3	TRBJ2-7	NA	TGTGCCATCAGTGGGTACCTAGGGGGCGAGCAGTACTTC	CAISGYLGGEQYF
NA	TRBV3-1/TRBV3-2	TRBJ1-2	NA	TGTGCCAGCAGCCAACAGAACTATGGCTACACCTTC	CASSQQNYGYTF
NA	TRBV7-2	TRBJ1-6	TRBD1	TGTGCCAGCAGCAGTCCGACAGGGCCCTTCTCCTATAATTCACCCCTCCACTTT	CASSSPTGPFSYNSPLHF
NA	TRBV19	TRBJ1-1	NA	TGTGCCAGTAGTATAGAAGCGAACACTGAAGCTTTCTTT	CASSIEANTEAFF
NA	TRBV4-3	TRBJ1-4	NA	TGCGCCAGCAGCCAAGTTGCAGGGTCACTTCTCATTAATGAAAAACTGTTTTTT	CASSQVAGSLLINEKLFF
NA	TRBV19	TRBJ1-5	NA	TGTGCCAGTAGTTGGGACACCGACCGGCCCCAGCATTTT	CASSWDTDRPQHF
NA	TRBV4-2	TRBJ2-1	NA	TGTGCCAGCAGCCAAGATCCAACCCGCGGGGTCAACAATGAGCAGTTCTTC	CASSQDPTRGVNNEQFF
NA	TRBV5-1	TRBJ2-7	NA	TGCGCCAGCAGGTTGGGTCACGGTGAGGAGCAGTACTTC	CASRLGHGEEQYF
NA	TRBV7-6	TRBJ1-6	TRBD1	TGTGCCAGCAGCTTCCGGGACAGTCAGAGCTCCTATAATTCACCCCTCCACTTT	CASSFRDSQSSYNSPLHF
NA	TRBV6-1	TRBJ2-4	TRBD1	TGTGCCAGCAGTGAAGCTATGGGACAGAAAAACATTCAGTACTTC	CASSEAMGQKNIQYF
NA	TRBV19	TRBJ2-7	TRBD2	TGTGCCAGTAGGCGGGGGGGTACCTACGAGCAGTACTTC	CASRRGGTYEQYF
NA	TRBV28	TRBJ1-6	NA	TGTGCCAGCAGCTCGGAGGGGCGCCCCCCACCCCTCCACTTT	CASSSEGRPPPLHF
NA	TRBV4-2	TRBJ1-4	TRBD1	TGTGCCAGCAGCCAGGTCGACAGGGGCATGAATGAAAAACTGTTTTTT	CASSQVDRGMNEKLFF
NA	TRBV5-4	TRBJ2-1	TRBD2	TGTGCCAGCTGGATAGCGGGGATTTACAATGAGCAGTTCTTC	CASWIAGIYNEQFF
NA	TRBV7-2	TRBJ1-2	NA	TGTGCCAGCAGCTTTTTTGGCAGCTATGGCTACACCTTC	CASSFFGSYGYTF
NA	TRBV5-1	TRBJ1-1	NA	TGCGCCAGCAGCTTGGAAGGGTCGGCGGGTACTGAAGCTTTCTTT	CASSLEGSAGTEAFF
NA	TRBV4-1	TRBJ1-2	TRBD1	TGCGCCAGCAGCCAACCGGGACAGGGCAACGGCTACACCTTC	CASSQPGQGNGYTF
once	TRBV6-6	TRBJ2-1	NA	TGTGCCAGCAGTTACAGGGAGGGGGGAAATGAGCAGTTCTTC	CASSYREGGNEQFF
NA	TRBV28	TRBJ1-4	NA	TGTGCCAGCAGTTTTTATGCGTCTAATGAAAAACTGTTTTTT	CASSFYASNEKLFF
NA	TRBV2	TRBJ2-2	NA	TGTGCCAGCAGGGAGTGGCGACCCAGGGAGCTGTTTTTT	CASREWRPRELFF
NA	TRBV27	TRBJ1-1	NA	TGTGCCAGCAGTTACAGAGAGAACACTGAAGCTTTCTTT	CASSYRENTEAFF
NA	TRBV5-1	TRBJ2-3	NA	TGCGCCAGCAACTTACAGGGTGGATACACAGATACGCAGTATTTT	CASNLQGGYTDTQYF
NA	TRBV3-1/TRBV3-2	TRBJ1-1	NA	TGTGCCAGCAGCCACCCCGGGGGAGACACTGAAGCTTTCTTT	CASSHPGGDTEAFF
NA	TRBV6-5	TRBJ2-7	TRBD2	TGTGCCAGCAGTTATCAGGGACTAGCGGGAGATGAACAGTACTTC	CASSYQGLAGDEQYF
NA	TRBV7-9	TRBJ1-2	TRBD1	TGTGCCAGCAGCTCGGGACAGGGGAAGAACTATGGCTACACCTTC	CASSSGQGKNYGYTF
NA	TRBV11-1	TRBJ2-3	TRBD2	TGTGCCAGCAGCTCGATCTGGACTAGCACGGATACGCAGTATTTT	CASSSIWTSTDTQYF
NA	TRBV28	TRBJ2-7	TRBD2	TGTGCCAGCATCCGTTCGGGGGGAAGCTCCTACGAGCAGTACTTC	CASIRSGGSSYEQYF
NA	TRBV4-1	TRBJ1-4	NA	TGCGCCAGCAGCGACACAGGAGTTTTTGAAAAACTGTTTTTT	CASSDTGVFEKLFF
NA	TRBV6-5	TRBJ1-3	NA	TGTGCCAGCAGTCGAGCGAACACCATATATTTT	CASSRANTIYF